This is a list of T cell receptor beta chains from one sample in a study of OX40 agonist ivuxolimab in advanced cancers. Clones were read by immunoSEQ multiplex PCR, and TCRdb kept only the in-frame ones, dropping some. The sample yields 25,000 to 30,000 clones, 84% seen once. The source was CD4+ or CD8+ T cells sorted from blood, collected in a trial of the OX40 agonist ivuxolimab. The receptor source for this set is an adult with an advanced solid tumor such as melanoma, head and neck, liver or kidney cancer. The conserved cysteine and the conserved F or W are not part of the CDR3 here. The size entry is marked missing in some rows and otherwise reads once, few, many or a size class.

TRBJ2-1,-,TRBV6-1,ASSEPLAGGPNEQF
TRBJ2-2,few,TRBV9,ASSVAAGELF
TRBJ2-1,-,TRBV6-6,ASSYTTANEQF
TRBJ1-1,-,TRBV6-5,ASSYGTQNTEAF
TRBJ1-2,-,TRBV19,ASSIQGANYGYT
TRBJ1-3,-,TRBV5-6,ASSLGVNSGNTIY
TRBJ1-1,-,TRBV11-2,ASSFPGGMGTEAF
TRBJ2-2,few,TRBV5-5,ASSFNSGGARYTGELF
TRBJ2-3,medium-sized,TRBV21-1,ASSKGIGTDTQY
TRBJ2-1,-,TRBV4-1,ASSQTLGTGGYNEQF
TRBJ2-1,-,TRBV13,ASSLRSGTYNEQF
TRBJ2-1,-,TRBV4-1,ASSQEGQGDNEQF
TRBJ2-7,-,TRBV5-4,ASSRVGRYSYEQY
TRBJ1-1,-,TRBV9,ASSSSTEAF
TRBJ2-1,once,TRBV11-3,ASSGEEGQGNEQF
TRBJ2-7,-,TRBV6-1,ASSESSEHQSYEQY
TRBJ2-2,-,TRBV28,ASSLRDRVSGELF
TRBJ2-1,-,TRBV5-1,ASSYDGQGAGNEQF
TRBJ1-5,-,TRBV27,ASSLGGVKQPQH
TRBJ2-3,-,TRBV15,ATSSSLRTSGTSTDTQY
TRBJ2-3,-,TRBV28,ASNGLAVSTDTQY
TRBJ1-2,-,TRBV10-1,ASTGEPACGYT
TRBJ2-2,-,TRBV7-9,ASIRRGASGELF
TRBJ2-7,once,TRBV7-9,ASSLDNRAIYEQY
TRBJ2-3,-,TRBV7-9,ASSPTSGFSTDTQY
TRBJ1-2,-,TRBV6-5,ASSYGGLYGYT
TRBJ1-5,-,TRBV5-6,ASSLARTENQPQH
TRBJ2-7,-,TRBV5-4,ASSLGASPVYEQY
TRBJ1-1,-,TRBV7-9,ASSLYREAF
TRBJ2-3,-,TRBV6-1,ASSEVRLAGGADTQY
TRBJ2-5,-,TRBV11-3,ASSSSRGPLGTQY
TRBJ1-4,once,TRBV10-3,AISPTGGDEKLF
TRBJ2-3,-,TRBV7-3,ASSPKPLADTQY
TRBJ1-1,-,TRBV6-5,ASSYDGSSPEAF
TRBJ1-2,-,TRBV9,ASGQGSDYGYT
TRBJ1-1,once,TRBV4-2,ASSQDRNRGTEAF
TRBJ2-1,-,TRBV11-3,ASSLGGRPAYNEQF
TRBJ2-5,-,TRBV6-5,ASSLTGYQETQY
TRBJ2-2,-,TRBV7-9,ASSLAVRGANTGELF
TRBJ2-3,once,TRBV4-3,ASSQDRGVPTDTQY
TRBJ2-7,once,TRBV19,ASSIADSLPYEQY
TRBJ1-2,-,TRBV7-8,ASRPAGTYGYT
TRBJ2-2,-,TRBV5-6,ASSLAGTGGITGELF
TRBJ2-7,once,TRBV11-3,ASSLGQGHEQY
TRBJ2-6,-,TRBV27,ASSLYFGSGANVLT
TRBJ2-1,-,TRBV7-6,ASSLEPGGGALNEQF
TRBJ2-1,-,TRBV29-1,SVESLAVGNEQF
TRBJ2-6,-,TRBV19,ASSTSGANVLT
TRBJ1-2,-,TRBV28,ASSPPWDQGNGYT
TRBJ1-1,-,TRBV9,ASSPQSTEAF
-,-,TRBV27,ASSPNAGELF
TRBJ1-4,once,TRBV11-2,ASSQGAREKLF
TRBJ1-1,-,TRBV19,ASRLGGDTEAF
TRBJ1-2,-,TRBV20-1,SARDDYGYT
TRBJ2-6,-,TRBV10-2,ASRRTGTSGIFGANVLT